The 30 T cell receptor beta chains below all came from one sample that was sequenced in a study of cytomegalovirus exposure and HLA in healthy donors. Amplification used 60 Vbeta primers and 13 Jbeta primers. The protocol was immunoSEQ multiplex PCR, while the TCRdb copy is restricted to in-frame clones and leaves out a portion. Altogether around 190,000 clones are present, about 85% being singletons, with the ten largest covering roughly 1.4%. The source material was PBMCs. These receptors were taken from a woman in her forties or fifties in good health and CMV-seronegative.

The rearrangement uses TRBV28 and TRBJ2-5; perhaps TRBD2 as D (7 bases). This CDR3 spans 13 amino acids. Trimming shortened V by 5 bases and J by 5 bases, and 12 bases separated the two germline ends. Germline-derived CDR1 and CDR2 are MDHEN and SYDVKM. The DNA for the CDR3 is TGTGCCAGCAGTGGGGGGGGGCGGGAGACCCAGTACTTC. Protein sequence: CASSGGGRETQYF.

This clone was counted only a few times. J is TRBJ1-1 and V is TRBV5-1; TRBD1 agrees at 7 bases. The junction had 11 bases not matched to a gene; V was cut back by 4 bases and J by 5 bases. This CDR3 has 15 amino acids. Germline-derived CDR1 and CDR2 are SGHRS and YFSETQ. CDR3 in amino acids: CASSAIGGVRTEAFF. CDR3 sequence (DNA): TGCGCCAGCAGCGCGATAGGGGGCGTGAGAACTGAAGCTTTCTTT.

This rearrangement joins TRBV7-2 to TRBJ1-2; D uncertain. This CDR3 has 14 amino acids. Between the trimmed V and J ends, which lost 5 bases and 2 bases, there was a span of 12 bases. The germline gives CDR1 SGHTA, CDR2 FQGNSA. CDR3 DNA: TGTGCCAGCAGCCCAGCGCGGGAAAACTATGGCTACACCTTC. Protein: CASSPARENYGYTF.

The chain joins TRBV10-2 to TRBJ2-4; tentative D call: TRBD2 (5 bases). V dropped 3 bases and J dropped 3 bases, with 15 bases sitting between them. From germline, CDR1 is WSHSY and CDR2 SAAADI. The CDR3 spans 16 residues. CDR3 in DNA: TGCGCCAGCAGTGACTATCAAGGACTCGTCAAAAACATTCAGTACTTC. Its translation is CASSDYQGLVKNIQYF.

There are a few counts of this clone. The gene calls are TRBV4-1 and TRBJ1-4, with 10 positions matching TRBD1. Germline V lookup: CDR1 MGHRA, CDR2 YSYEKL. The CDR3 is 15 amino acids. Unmatched junction bases numbered 8, after V lost 5 bases and J lost 8 bases. The CDR3 here is CASSTRQGAEEKLFF. The CDR3 region has the DNA TGCGCCAGCAGCACCCGACAGGGGGCAGAGGAAAAACTGTTTTTT.

The J gene is TRBJ2-7, the V gene TRBV11-1; the match to TRBD2 covers 8 bases. Losses at the gene ends were 0 bases for V and 6 bases for J; bases not matched to a gene: 7. This CDR3 has 15 residues. CDR1 and CDR2 (germline): SGHAT, FQDESV (reference sequence). CDR3 protein: CASSLASGSWSEQYF. The DNA of the CDR3 is TGTGCCAGCAGCTTAGCCAGCGGGAGCTGGAGCGAGCAGTACTTC.

In its sample, this clone was seen a few times. V is TRBV9 and J is TRBJ1-1; TRBD1 matches 12 bases. V shed 3 bases, J shed 11 bases, and the junction held 8 bases outside the gene matches. CDR1 is SGDLS and CDR2 is YYNGEE in the germline V gene. CDR3 length: 14 residues. The DNA of the CDR3 is TGTGCCAGCAGCGCCGGGACAGGGGGCGCAGACGCTTTCTTT. Its protein product is CASSAGTGGADAFF. Based on the CDR3 plus reference TRBV9 and TRBJ1-1, the full variable domain is DSGVTQTPKHLITATGQRVTLRCSPRSGDLSVYWYQQSLDQGLQFLIQYYNGEERAKGNILERFSAQQFPDLHSELNLSSLELGDSALYFCASSAGTGGADAFFGQGTRLTVV.

This clone came up a few times. This chain uses TRBV4-1 with TRBJ1-2; the D gene is possibly TRBD1 (6 bases). Germline CDR1 is MGHRA and CDR2 is YSYEKL. The CDR3 has 19 residues. V dropped 0 bases and J dropped 2 bases, with 22 bases sitting between them. In DNA form, the CDR3 reads TGCGCCAGCAGCCAAGATCCGAGCCAACTAGCGGGGGCGAACTATGGCTACACCTTC. Residues: CASSQDPSQLAGANYGYTF.

The rearrangement uses TRBV5-1 and TRBJ1-2; 9 bases map to TRBD1. The length of the CDR3 is 16 residues. J lost 2 bases, V lost 7 bases, and 12 bases had no gene match. In germline, CDR1 is SGHRS, CDR2 YFSETQ. Here the CDR3 reads CASSNRDRDFNYGYTF. CDR3 DNA: TGCGCCAGCTCCAACCGGGACAGGGATTTCAACTATGGCTACACCTTC.

The V and J genes are TRBV7-2 and TRBJ1-2; 7 nucleotides line up with TRBD1. This CDR3 comprises 13 residues. The germline V gene has CDR1 SGHTA and CDR2 FQGNSA. V gave up 5 bases and J gave up 5 bases; unmatched junction bases: 5. The CDR3 region has the DNA TGTGCCAGCAGCGCCCAGGGGGTGTATGGCTACACCTTC. It codes for CASSAQGVYGYTF.

The chain employs TRBV30 and TRBJ1-1, with D hard to call. Trimming pared 0 bases from V and 4 bases from J, leaving 15 bases between. The CDR3 contains 15 residues. CDR1 is GTSNPN, CDR2 SVGIG, per germline (reference sequence). CDR3 region: CAWSVRKGGGTEAFF. CDR3 coding DNA: TGTGCCTGGAGTGTACGGAAGGGAGGAGGCACTGAAGCTTTCTTT.

This sequence joins TRBV7-2 and TRBJ2-3, with TRBD2 matching over 13 bases. V dropped 5 bases and J dropped 10; count of bases not matched to a gene: 12. This CDR3 contains 16 residues. The germline V gene has CDR1 SGHTA and CDR2 FQGNSA. CDR3 protein: CASSRTRTSGGSAQYF. In DNA, the CDR3 is TGTGCCAGCAGCCGAACCAGGACTAGCGGGGGATCGGCGCAGTATTTT.

This clone was seen once. The chain couples TRBV5-6 to TRBJ1-2; D might be TRBD1 (6 bases). The CDR3 has 16 residues. Germline CDR1 reads SGHDT; CDR2 reads YYEEEE. The ends were cut back, 3 bases at V and 5 bases at J, with 20 bases in the middle. The CDR3 reads CASSWRFRETGYGYTF. The CDR3 DNA reads as TGTGCCAGCAGCTGGAGATTCAGGGAAACAGGGTATGGCTACACCTTC.

V usage is TRBV7-2 and J usage is TRBJ1-1, with unresolved D. The CDR3 contains 11 residues. Germline-derived CDR1 and CDR2 are SGHTA and FQGNSA. V dropped 5 bases and J dropped 7 bases, with 8 bases sitting between them. The CDR3 here is CASSPRIEAFF. CDR3 nucleotides: TGTGCCAGCAGCCCGAGAATTGAAGCTTTCTTT.

The V call is TRBV14, the J call TRBJ2-1; D is ambiguous. V was trimmed by 0 bases and J by 0 bases, leaving 21 bases between them. The CDR3 has 20 amino acids. Germline assignment: CDR1 SGHDN and CDR2 FVKESK. This CDR3 is CASSQDTTVGRYSSYNEQFF. The CDR3 coding sequence is TGTGCCAGCAGCCAAGATACCACCGTAGGCCGATACAGCTCCTACAATGAGCAGTTCTTC.

The chain couples TRBV11-1 to TRBJ1-2; 7 bases match TRBD1. The CDR3 sequence is 14 residues long. The J segment lost 5 bases and the V segment lost 5 bases, leaving 8 bases of the junction unmatched. Germline V gives CDR1 SGHAT, CDR2 FQDESV (reference sequence). CDR3 amino acids: CASSPFAGGYGYTF. The CDR3 DNA reads as TGTGCCAGCAGCCCCTTCGCAGGGGGATATGGCTACACCTTC.

The chain combines TRBV9 with TRBJ2-7; D possibly corresponds to TRBD2 (6 bases). From germline, CDR1 is SGDLS and CDR2 YYNGEE. The germline V and J ends were trimmed by 5 bases and 2 bases, with 14 bases remaining between them. This CDR3 contains 14 residues. The CDR3 coding sequence is TGTGCCAGCAGTCGGGGGAAGGGACCCTACGAGCAGTACTTC. Protein: CASSRGKGPYEQYF.

V and J are TRBV6-6 and TRBJ1-5, with D unresolved. Germline V CDR1 and CDR2: MNHNY, SVGAGI (reference sequence). The CDR3 is 13 residues long. Deletions cut 5 bases from V and 11 bases from J, with 16 bases between. The CDR3 sequence: CASSVSGLRAQHF. For the CDR3, the DNA is TGTGCCAGCAGTGTATCGGGCCTGAGGGCCCAGCATTTT.

The V and J genes are TRBV7-3 and TRBJ2-3; 9 positions match TRBD2. CDR3 length: 13 residues. Germline assignment: CDR1 SGHTA and CDR2 FQGTGA. V was clipped by 8 bases and J by 6 bases; unmatched bases: 6. The CDR3 sequence is CASRLAGSDTQYF. The CDR3 DNA follows: TGTGCCAGCCGGCTAGCGGGAAGTGATACGCAGTATTTT.

The rearrangement links TRBV4-1 to TRBJ2-1; 7 positions match TRBD2. Germline lookup yields CDR1 MGHRA and CDR2 YSYEKL. This CDR3 has 18 residues. Trimming cost V 0 bases and J 4 bases; bases outside gene matches: 12. CDR3 nucleotides: TGCGCCAGCAGCCAAGATTCGGGGGGACTAACGGGATACAATGAGCAGTTCTTC. Encoded protein: CASSQDSGGLTGYNEQFF.

The genes are TRBV28 and TRBJ1-2; 8 bases are a match to TRBD1. The V gene end was trimmed by 7 bases and the J gene end by 11 bases; junction bases not matched to a gene: 12. The germline gives CDR1 MDHEN, CDR2 SYDVKM. This CDR3 is 13 amino acids long. The DNA of the CDR3 is TGTGCCAGCACCCGAAGGGACAGGCAGGGATACACCTTC. Amino acid sequence: CASTRRDRQGYTF.

Only a few counts were recorded for this clone. The sample holds other DNA sequences that translate to the same CDR3. V is TRBV5-1 and J is TRBJ1-1; 10 positions match TRBD1. CDR1 and CDR2 (germline): SGHRS, YFSETQ. The length of the CDR3 is 15 residues. The V segment lost 4 bases and the J segment 1 base; nucleotides outside the gene matches: 4. The chain's CDR3 is CASSPRTGGNTEAFF. CDR3 DNA: TGCGCCAGCAGCCCTAGGACAGGGGGGAACACTGAAGCTTTCTTT.

The chain recombines TRBV7-2 with TRBJ1-1; tentative D call: TRBD1 (5 bases). The CDR3 totals 14 residues. The V gene's germline CDR1 is SGHTA and CDR2 FQGNSA. V shed 1 base and J shed 0 bases, with 6 bases lying between them. The CDR3 coding sequence is TGTGCCAGCAGCTTAGGACAGATGAACACTGAAGCTTTCTTT. Protein: CASSLGQMNTEAFF.

The J gene is TRBJ1-3, the V gene TRBV27; perhaps TRBD1 as D (5 bases). The ends were cut back, 8 bases at V and 3 bases at J, with 17 bases in the middle. CDR3 length: 15 residues. Germline loops: CDR1 MNHEY, CDR2 SMNVEV (reference sequence). CDR3 residues: CASGAWGGDGNTIYF. The CDR3 DNA reads TGTGCCAGCGGTGCATGGGGGGGAGATGGAAACACCATATATTTT.

The J gene is TRBJ1-1, the V gene TRBV7-2, with 7 nucleotides matching TRBD1. This CDR3 contains 14 residues. CDR1 is SGHTA and CDR2 is FQGNSA in the germline V gene. V shed 6 bases and J 1 base; nucleotides not matched to a gene: 5. For the CDR3, the DNA is TGTGCCAGCAGGTACAGGGGCCCGAACACTGAAGCTTTCTTT. Translation: CASRYRGPNTEAFF.

The rearrangement uses TRBV29-1 and TRBJ1-4, with TRBD1 matching over 8 bases. V lost 6 bases, J lost 4 bases, and 13 bases stayed unmatched. From germline, CDR1 is SQVTM and CDR2 ANQGSEA. The CDR3 is 16 residues long. CDR3 loop: CSVATGRDRFNEKLFF. CDR3 coding DNA: TGCAGCGTAGCGACCGGAAGGGACAGGTTTAATGAAAAACTGTTTTTT.

V usage is TRBV28 and J usage is TRBJ2-3; D ambiguous. Trimming removed 2 bases at V and 2 bases at J, with 14 bases between. CDR3 length: 16 residues. Germline V gives CDR1 MDHEN, CDR2 SYDVKM. This CDR3 reads CASSLGAAATTDTQYF. CDR3 bases: TGTGCCAGCAGTTTAGGCGCTGCGGCTACCACAGATACGCAGTATTTT. Variable domain in full (rest from reference TRBV28 and TRBJ2-3): DVKVTQSSRYLVKRTGEKVFLECVQDMDHENMFWYRQDPGLGLRLIYFSYDVKMKEKGDIPEGYSVSREKKERFSLILESASTNQTSMYLCASSLGAAATTDTQYFGPGTRLTVL.

The chain joins TRBV2 to TRBJ2-5; TRBD1 agrees at 9 bases. The closer fit of TRBJ2-7 to the DNA end suggests the J call may be wrong. Germline V CDR1 and CDR2: SNHLY, FYNNEI. CDR3 size: 15 residues. CDR3 DNA: TGTGCCAGCAGTACCGGGACAGGGCGATCCTACGAGCAGTACTTC. It codes for CASSTGTGRSYEQYF.

The chain uses TRBV18 and TRBJ2-2; TRBD1 agrees at 9 bases. The CDR3 runs 16 residues. Trimming took 4 bases from V and 1 from J; bases not matched to a gene: 4. Germline values: CDR1 KGHSH, CDR2 LQKENI. The CDR3 region is CASSLTGGKNTGELFF. The CDR3 region has the DNA TGTGCCAGCTCACTTACAGGGGGCAAGAACACCGGGGAGCTGTTTTTT.

V is TRBV6-5 and J is TRBJ1-2; perhaps TRBD1 as D (6 bases). CDR3 length: 13 residues. The V end lost 0 bases, the J end lost 14 bases, and 16 bases lay between the germline ends. Germline V gene data show CDR1 as MNHEY and CDR2 as SVGAGI. The CDR3: CASSYSGGGSGTF. The DNA of the CDR3 is TGTGCCAGCAGTTACTCGGGAGGGGGATCGGGGACCTTC.